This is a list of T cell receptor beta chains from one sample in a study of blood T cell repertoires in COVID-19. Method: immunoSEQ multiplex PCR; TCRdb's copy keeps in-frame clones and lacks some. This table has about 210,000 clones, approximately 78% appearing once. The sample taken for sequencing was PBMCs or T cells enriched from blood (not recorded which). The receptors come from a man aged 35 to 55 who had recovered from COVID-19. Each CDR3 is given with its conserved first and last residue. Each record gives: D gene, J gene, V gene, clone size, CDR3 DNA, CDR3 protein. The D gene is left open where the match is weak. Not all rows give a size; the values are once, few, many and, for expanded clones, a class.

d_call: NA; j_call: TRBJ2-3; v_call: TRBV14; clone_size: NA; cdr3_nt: TGTGCCAGCAGCCAGGGACTGGAACGCACAGATACGCAGTATTTT; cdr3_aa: CASSQGLERTDTQYF
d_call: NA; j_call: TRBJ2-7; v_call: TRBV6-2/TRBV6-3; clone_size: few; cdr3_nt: TGTGCCAGCAGTCCAATTACGGTACACGAGCAGTACTTC; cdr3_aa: CASSPITVHEQYF
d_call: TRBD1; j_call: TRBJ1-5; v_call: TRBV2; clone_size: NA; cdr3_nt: TGTGCCAGCAACACGGACAGGGGGGACAATCAGCCCCAGCATTTT; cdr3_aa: CASNTDRGDNQPQHF
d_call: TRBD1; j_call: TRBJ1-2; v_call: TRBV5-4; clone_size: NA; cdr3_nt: TGTGCCAGCTTGACAGGGGGCGAGTATGGCTACACCTTC; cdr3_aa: CASLTGGEYGYTF
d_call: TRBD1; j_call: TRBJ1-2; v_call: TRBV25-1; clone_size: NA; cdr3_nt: TGTGCCAGCAGGGAGAACACAGGGGGCCAGCGGGGCTACACCTTC; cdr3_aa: CASRENTGGQRGYTF
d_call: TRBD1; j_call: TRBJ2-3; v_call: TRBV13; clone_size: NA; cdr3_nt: TGTGCCAGCAGGGGACAGGGGCATCTAGACGGCACAGATACGCAGTATTTT; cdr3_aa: CASRGQGHLDGTDTQYF
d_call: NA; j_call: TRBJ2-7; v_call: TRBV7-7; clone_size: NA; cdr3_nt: TGTGCCAGCAGCTACCCCCGGGACTCTCTTGGCTACGAGCAGTACTTC; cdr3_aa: CASSYPRDSLGYEQYF
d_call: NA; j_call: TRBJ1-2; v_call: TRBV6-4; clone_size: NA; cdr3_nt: TGTGCCAGCAGCGAGCGCGCGGAGGGTCTTGGCTACACCTTC; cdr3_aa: CASSERAEGLGYTF
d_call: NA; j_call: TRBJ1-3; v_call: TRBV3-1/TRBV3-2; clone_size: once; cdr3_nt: TGTGCCAGCAGCCTCCTGGCGGTAACTGGAAACACCATATATTTT; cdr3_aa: CASSLLAVTGNTIYF
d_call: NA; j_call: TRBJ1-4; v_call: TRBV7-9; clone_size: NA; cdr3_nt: TGTGCCAGCAGCTTACGCCAGGAACGGGAAAAACTGTTTTTT; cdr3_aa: CASSLRQEREKLFF
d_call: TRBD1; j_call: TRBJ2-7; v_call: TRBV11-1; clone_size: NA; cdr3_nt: TGTGCCAGCAGCTTAAATGCTGGGACAGGGTTCTACGAGCAGTACTTC; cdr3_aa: CASSLNAGTGFYEQYF
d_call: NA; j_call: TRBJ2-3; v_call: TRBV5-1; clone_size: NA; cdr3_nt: TGCGCCAGCAGCTTGGCCCTAGGCCCCCGAATTGGCACAGATACGCAGTATTTT; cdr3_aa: CASSLALGPRIGTDTQYF
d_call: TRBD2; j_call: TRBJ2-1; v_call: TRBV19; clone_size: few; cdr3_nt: TGTGCCAGTAGTATAGAAGCGGGAGGTGAGCAGTTCTTC; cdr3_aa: CASSIEAGGEQFF
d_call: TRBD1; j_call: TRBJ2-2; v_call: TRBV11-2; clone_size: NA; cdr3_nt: TGTGCCAGCAGCCACGGACAGGGCGTTGTGACCGGGGAGCTGTTTTTT; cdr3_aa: CASSHGQGVVTGELFF
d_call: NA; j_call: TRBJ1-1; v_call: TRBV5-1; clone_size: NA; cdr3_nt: TGCGCCAGCAGCTTGGTTTCTACCATGAACACTGAAGCTTTCTTT; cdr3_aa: CASSLVSTMNTEAFF
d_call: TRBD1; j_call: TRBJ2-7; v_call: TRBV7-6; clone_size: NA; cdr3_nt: TGTGCCAGCAGCTCTATCCGGGACAGGGGCCCCTACGAGCAGTACTTC; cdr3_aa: CASSSIRDRGPYEQYF
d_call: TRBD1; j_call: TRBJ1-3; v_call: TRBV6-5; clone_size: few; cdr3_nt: TGTGCCAGCAGTCGGGACAGGGACCCTGGAAACACCATATATTTT; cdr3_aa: CASSRDRDPGNTIYF
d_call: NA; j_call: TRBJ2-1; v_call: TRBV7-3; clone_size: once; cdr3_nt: TGTGCCAGCAGTCCCAATCTCGGTGAGCAGTTCTTC; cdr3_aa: CASSPNLGEQFF
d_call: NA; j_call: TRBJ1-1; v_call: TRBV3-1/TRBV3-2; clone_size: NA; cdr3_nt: TGTGCCAGCAGTATGGGGCAGGGAGGCACTGAAGCTTTCTTT; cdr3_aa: CASSMGQGGTEAFF
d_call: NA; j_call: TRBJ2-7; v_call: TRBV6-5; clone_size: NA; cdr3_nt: TGTGCCAGCAGGAAAACAGGAGACTACGAGCAGTACTTC; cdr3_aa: CASRKTGDYEQYF
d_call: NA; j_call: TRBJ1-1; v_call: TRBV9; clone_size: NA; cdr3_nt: TGTGCCAGCAGCCCACCTACGAACACTGAAGCTTTCTTT; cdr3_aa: CASSPPTNTEAFF
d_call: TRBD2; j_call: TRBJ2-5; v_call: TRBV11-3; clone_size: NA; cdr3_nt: TGTGCCAGCAGCTTAGGACTAGCGGGAGGTGAGACCCAGTACTTC; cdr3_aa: CASSLGLAGGETQYF
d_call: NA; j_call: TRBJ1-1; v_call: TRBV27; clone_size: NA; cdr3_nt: TGTGCCAGCAGTTCCCTTCAGGGTAGGGGGACTGAAGCTTTCTTT; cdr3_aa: CASSSLQGRGTEAFF
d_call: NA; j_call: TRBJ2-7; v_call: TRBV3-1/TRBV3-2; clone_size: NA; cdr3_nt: TGTGCCAGCAGCCAAGGGGGGCTCGACGAGCAGTACTTC; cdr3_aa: CASSQGGLDEQYF
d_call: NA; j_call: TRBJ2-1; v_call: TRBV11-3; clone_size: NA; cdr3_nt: TGTGCCAGCAGCTTAGATGACAGTTCCTACAATGAGCAGTTCTTC; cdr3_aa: CASSLDDSSYNEQFF
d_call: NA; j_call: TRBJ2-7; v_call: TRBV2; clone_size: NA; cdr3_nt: TGTGCCAGCAGTGACGGGATAAGCTCCTACGAGCAGTACTTC; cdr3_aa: CASSDGISSYEQYF
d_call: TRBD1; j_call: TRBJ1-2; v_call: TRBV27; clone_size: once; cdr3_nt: TGTGCCAGCAGTTTACTCGGGGACAGGGATGGCTACACCTTC; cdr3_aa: CASSLLGDRDGYTF
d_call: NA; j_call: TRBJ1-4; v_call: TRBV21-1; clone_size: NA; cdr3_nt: TGTGCCAGCAGCAAAGAAGCGGGCAGGGGAGGGGAAAAACTGTTTTTT; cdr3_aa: CASSKEAGRGGEKLFF
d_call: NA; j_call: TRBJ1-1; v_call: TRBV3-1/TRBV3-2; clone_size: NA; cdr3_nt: TGTGCCAGCAGCCAAATCCTGGGCAGTGAAGCTTTCTTT; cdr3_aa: CASSQILGSEAFF
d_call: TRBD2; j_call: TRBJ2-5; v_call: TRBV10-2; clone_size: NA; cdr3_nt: TGCGCCAGCAGTGACGAGACAACTAGACTAGCAGAGTACCAAGAGACCCAGTACTTC; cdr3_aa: CASSDETTRLAEYQETQYF
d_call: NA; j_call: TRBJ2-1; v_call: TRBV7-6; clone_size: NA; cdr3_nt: TGTGCCAGCAGCCCCAGGTGGGGGGGCAGGGAGACCTACAATGAGCAGTTCTTC; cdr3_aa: CASSPRWGGRETYNEQFF
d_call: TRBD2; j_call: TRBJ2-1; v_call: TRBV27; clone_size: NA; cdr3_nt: TGTGCCAGCGGCGGCGGGGGGAGAAATGAGCAGTTCTTC; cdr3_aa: CASGGGGRNEQFF
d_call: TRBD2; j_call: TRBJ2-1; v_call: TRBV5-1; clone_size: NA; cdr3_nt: TGCGCCAGCAGCTTGTCGGCGGGAGGGCCATTTACGGATGAGCAGTTCTTC; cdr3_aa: CASSLSAGGPFTDEQFF
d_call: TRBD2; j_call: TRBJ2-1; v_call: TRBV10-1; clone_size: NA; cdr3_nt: TGCGCCAGCAGTAATACTAGCGGACTCTCCGTCTACAATGAGCAGTTCTTC; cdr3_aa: CASSNTSGLSVYNEQFF
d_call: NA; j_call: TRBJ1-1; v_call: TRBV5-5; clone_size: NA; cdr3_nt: TGTGCCAGCAGCTTGCAGGCGAACACTGAAGCTTTCTTT; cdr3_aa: CASSLQANTEAFF
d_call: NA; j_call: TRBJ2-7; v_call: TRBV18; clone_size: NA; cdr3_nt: TGTGCCAGCTCCCGAACCCAGCAGGGGAGCTCCTACGAGCAGTACTTC; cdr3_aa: CASSRTQQGSSYEQYF
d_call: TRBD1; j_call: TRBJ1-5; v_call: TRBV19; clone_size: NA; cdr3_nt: TGTGCCAGTAGTCCTGGAAGGGGGACAGGGGGCGCAATCAGCAATCAGCCCCAGCATTTT; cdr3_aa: CASSPGRGTGGAISNQPQHF
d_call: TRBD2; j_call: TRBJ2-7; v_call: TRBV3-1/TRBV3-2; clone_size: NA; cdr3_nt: TGTGCCAGCAGCCTCTCTCCCGGGACTATAGAGTCCCACGAGCAGTACTTC; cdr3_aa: CASSLSPGTIESHEQYF
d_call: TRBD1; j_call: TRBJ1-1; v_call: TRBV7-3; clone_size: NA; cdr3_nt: TGTGCCAGCAGCTTGACAGGGGGAGCCGAAGCTTTCTTT; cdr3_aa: CASSLTGGAEAFF
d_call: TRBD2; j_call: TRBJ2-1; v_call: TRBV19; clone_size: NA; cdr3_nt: TGTGCCAGTAGCCCGGGACTAGCGGGGGGTCCCACCATATACAATGAGCAGTTCTTC; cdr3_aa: CASSPGLAGGPTIYNEQFF
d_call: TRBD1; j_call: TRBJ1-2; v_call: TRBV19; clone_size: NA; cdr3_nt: TGTGCCAGTAGCCGAGGGGGCACCTACACCTTC; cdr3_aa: CASSRGGTYTF
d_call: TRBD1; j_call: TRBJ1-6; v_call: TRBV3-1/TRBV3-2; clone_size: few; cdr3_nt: TGTGCCAGCCAAGGTTCGGGACAGAATAATTCACCCCTCCACTTT; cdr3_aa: CASQGSGQNNSPLHF
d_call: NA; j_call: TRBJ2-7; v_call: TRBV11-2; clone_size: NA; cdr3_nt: TGTGCCAGCAGCTTCTTGTGGAGGGGGCTAGGGGAGCAGTACTTC; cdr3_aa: CASSFLWRGLGEQYF
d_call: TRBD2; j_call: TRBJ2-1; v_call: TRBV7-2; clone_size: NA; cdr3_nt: TGTGCCAGCAGCTTAGTTGGGACTAGCGGGAGAAATGAGCAGTTCTTC; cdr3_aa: CASSLVGTSGRNEQFF
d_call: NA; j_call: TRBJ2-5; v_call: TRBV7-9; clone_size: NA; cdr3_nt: TGTGCCAGCAGCTTAGTTCCGGGGAGGGGGCAAGAGACCCAGTACTTC; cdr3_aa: CASSLVPGRGQETQYF
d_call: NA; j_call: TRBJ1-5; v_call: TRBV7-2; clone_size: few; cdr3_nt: TGTGCCAGCAGCGTCGTACAGGGACAGCCCCAGCATTTT; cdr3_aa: CASSVVQGQPQHF
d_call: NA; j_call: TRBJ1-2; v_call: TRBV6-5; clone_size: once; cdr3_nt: TGTGCCAGCGGTTCGTGGACAGCTTTTTCTCCTTATGGCTACACCTTC; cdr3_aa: CASGSWTAFSPYGYTF
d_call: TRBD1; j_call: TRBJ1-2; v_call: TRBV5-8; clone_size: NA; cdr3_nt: TGTGCCAGCAGCAATTCCGGGACAGTTGGCTACACCTTC; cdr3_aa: CASSNSGTVGYTF
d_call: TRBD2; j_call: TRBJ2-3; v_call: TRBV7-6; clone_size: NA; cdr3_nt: TGTGCCAGCAGCTTACTAGCGGGGGGAACAGATACGCAGTATTTT; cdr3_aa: CASSLLAGGTDTQYF
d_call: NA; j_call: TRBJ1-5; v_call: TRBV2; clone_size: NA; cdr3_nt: TGTGCCAGCAGTGTCCTCCGCAATCAGCCCCAGCATTTT; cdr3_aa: CASSVLRNQPQHF